The clone carrying this T cell receptor (beta chain) has a handful of counts. Together with a sample-barcoded 5' primer, a J-beta primer mix was included in a second PCR lasting about 6 to 11 cycles. The authors tagged each cDNA molecule using a template-switch adaptor with 12 random nucleotides. Using its own MiXCR run on the 5' RACE reads, TCRdb lists one record per CDR3 protein. In the table there are 700,000 or so distinct CDR3 sequences, about a fifth of which are singletons. The V end was cut by 3 bases, the J end by 3 bases, with 10 bases between. Germline CDR1 and CDR2: SGHRS and YFSETQ. The CDR3 is 13 amino acids. Each donor gave approximately 9.7 milliliters of peripheral blood. This entry belongs to a study of blood T cells in healthy people across ages.

The sequenced sample was blood. This TCR came from a man in his 70s in good health. V is TRBV5-1 and J is TRBJ2-7; D is unclear. The CDR3 protein is CASSWVLGYEQYF. For the CDR3, the DNA is TGCGCCAGCAGCTGGGTACTGGGCTACGAGCAGTACTTC.